Below are 12 T cell receptor beta chains sequenced from a single sample in a study of blood T cell repertoires in COVID-19. This table comes from immunoSEQ multiplex PCR, and its TCRdb copy is limited to in-frame clones, with some not included. The data contain about 110,000 clones, around 76% of them seen just once; the ten biggest clones take up just under 20%. The sample taken for sequencing was peripheral blood. All receptors derive from a woman in her seventies with acute or convalescent COVID-19.

The rearrangement joins TRBV5-6 to TRBJ2-2; a weak D match, TRBD2 (6 bases). This CDR3 is built from 15 residues. Germline CDR1 SGHDT, CDR2 YYEEEE. Trimming stripped 0 bases from V and 7 bases from J, with 13 bases between. Here the CDR3 DNA reads TGTGCCAGCAGCTTGGACGTCGCGCGGGGCGGGGAGCTGTTTTTT. Translation: CASSLDVARGGELFF.

The rearrangement links TRBV14 to TRBJ1-1, with 8 bases lining up with TRBD1. The CDR3 runs to 15 residues. The V gene end was trimmed by 3 bases and the J gene end by 8 bases; junction bases not matched to a gene: 11. In germline, CDR1 is SGHDN, CDR2 FVKESK. CDR3 in DNA: TGTGCCAGCAGCCACCTCGACAGGGGCCCCGACGAAGCTTTCTTT. It is translated as CASSHLDRGPDEAFF.

V and J are TRBV29-1 and TRBJ1-1; a possible D gene is TRBD1 (5 bases). Germline V gene lookup returns CDR1 SQVTM and CDR2 ANQGSEA. This CDR3 spans 13 amino acids. Trimming stripped 3 bases from V and 1 base from J, with 9 bases between. Here the CDR3 reads CSVDGGSNTEAFF. The DNA of the CDR3 is TGCAGCGTTGACGGGGGTTCGAACACTGAAGCTTTCTTT.

This clone occurred a few times. This chain joins TRBV19 and TRBJ2-1; D is perhaps TRBD2 (7 bases). Germline V gene sequence: CDR1 LNHDA, CDR2 SQIVND (reference sequence). The V end lost 2 bases, the J end lost 3 bases, and 14 bases lay between the germline ends. The CDR3 contains 16 residues. The CDR3 DNA follows: TGTGCCAGTAGTATAACAAAGGGGGGGGGCTACAATGAGCAGTTCTTC. Translated: CASSITKGGGYNEQFF.

V usage is TRBV4-1 and J usage is TRBJ2-2, with TRBD1 identical over 10 bases. This CDR3 spans 19 amino acids. J lost 3 bases, V lost 4 bases, and 14 bases had no gene match. The V gene's germline CDR1 is MGHRA and CDR2 YSYEKL. The CDR3 DNA follows: TGCGCCAGCAGCCCAAGTTTGGGGACAGGGGACTATTACACCGGGGAGCTGTTTTTT. Its translation is CASSPSLGTGDYYTGELFF.

The chain is built from TRBV30 and TRBJ2-5; tentative D call: TRBD1 (5 bases). The V gene's germline CDR1 is GTSNPN and CDR2 SVGIG (reference sequence). The V gene lost 5 bases and the J gene lost 4 bases, with 11 bases spanning the gap. This CDR3 contains 12 residues. CDR3 region: CAWAQGRETQYF. In DNA form, the CDR3 reads TGTGCCTGGGCTCAGGGTCGAGAGACCCAGTACTTC.

V gene TRBV29-1 combines with J gene TRBJ2-1, with D maybe TRBD1 (6 bases). The CDR3 consists of 14 residues. With 3 bases removed from V and 1 base from J, the gap between germline ends came to 10 bases. Per germline, CDR1 SQVTM and CDR2 ANQGSEA. The CDR3, as DNA: TGCAGCGTTGACAGGGGTTCGTCCTACAATGAGCAGTTCTTC. It translates to CSVDRGSSYNEQFF.

The V and J genes are TRBV5-4 and TRBJ2-2; 7 bases agree with TRBD2. J lost 3 bases, V lost 4 bases, and 9 bases had no gene match. The CDR3 length is 16 residues. Germline CDR1 reads SGHNT; CDR2 reads YYREEE (reference sequence). The CDR3 loop reads CASSTGPGGDTGELFF. CDR3 nucleotide sequence: TGTGCCAGCAGCACCGGACCGGGAGGAGACACCGGGGAGCTGTTTTTT.

The chain has TRBV10-2 and TRBJ2-5; D might be TRBD2 (6 bases). Trimming cost V 2 bases and J 1 base, with 11 bases left between them. Germline V gene sequence: CDR1 WSHSY, CDR2 SAAADI. The CDR3 has 15 amino acids. CDR3 in DNA: TGCGCCAGCAGTGAGCCCGGACTATCCCAAGAGACCCAGTACTTC. Amino acid sequence: CASSEPGLSQETQYF.

The CDR3 reads CASSSPGQGRSEQYF. DNA for the CDR3: TGCGCCAGCAGCTCCCCGGGACAGGGGAGAAGTGAGCAGTACTTC. V is TRBV5-1 and J is TRBJ2-7; 10 positions match TRBD1. Trimming removed 3 bases from V and 7 bases from J; junction bases left unmatched: 10. The germline V gene encodes CDR1 SGHRS and CDR2 YFSETQ. CDR3 size: 15 residues.

V and J are TRBV29-1 and TRBJ1-2, with TRBD1 matching 9 bases. Trimming removed 5 bases from V and 0 bases from J; junction bases left unmatched: 10. Germline V gene sequence: CDR1 SQVTM, CDR2 ANQGSEA. This CDR3 contains 16 residues. In DNA form, the CDR3 reads TGCAGCGTTTCTACCCGGGACAGGGTATCTAACTATGGCTACACCTTC. This codes for CSVSTRDRVSNYGYTF.

This chain links TRBV15 with TRBJ2-6, with 7 bases matching TRBD1. V lost 0 bases and J lost 3; bases outside the gene matches: 2. Per the germline V gene, CDR1 is LNHNV and CDR2 is YYDKDF (reference sequence). The CDR3 loop spans 16 amino acids. The CDR3: CATSREQGFGANVLTF. In DNA form, the CDR3 reads TGTGCCACCAGCAGAGAACAGGGGTTTGGGGCCAACGTCCTGACTTTC.